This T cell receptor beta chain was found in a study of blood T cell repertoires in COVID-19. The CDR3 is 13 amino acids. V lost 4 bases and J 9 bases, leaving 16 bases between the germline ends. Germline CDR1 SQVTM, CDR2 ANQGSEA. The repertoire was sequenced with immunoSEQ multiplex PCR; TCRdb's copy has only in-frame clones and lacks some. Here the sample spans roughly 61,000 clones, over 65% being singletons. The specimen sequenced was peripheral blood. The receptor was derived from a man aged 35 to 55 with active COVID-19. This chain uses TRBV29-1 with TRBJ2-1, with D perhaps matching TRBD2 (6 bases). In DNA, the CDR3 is TGCAGCGTTGGACTTTTCCGGGAGTCTGAGCAGTTCTTC. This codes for CSVGLFRESEQFF.